Listed here are 25 T cell receptor beta chains from one sample, sequenced in a study of control samples from healthy donors and cancer patients. Clones were read by immunoSEQ multiplex PCR, and TCRdb kept only the in-frame ones, dropping some. The sample shows 190,000 or so clones, over 80% of them seen only once. The sample taken for sequencing was blood. These receptors came from a man younger than 35 in good health.

The rearrangement uses TRBV5-1 and TRBJ2-3, with 13 bases matching TRBD2. J lost 3 bases, V lost 4 bases, and 8 bases had no gene match. The CDR3 totals 17 residues. Germline CDR1 SGHRS, CDR2 YFSETQ. The CDR3 DNA follows: TGCGCCAGCAGCCACACTAGCGGGGGGGCGTCGACAGATACGCAGTATTTT. This codes for CASSHTSGGASTDTQYF.

The CDR3 here is CASSFDHQETQYF. CDR3 in DNA: TGTGCCAGCAGCTTTGACCACCAAGAGACCCAGTACTTC. V and J are TRBV5-4 and TRBJ2-5; unclear D gene. CDR3 size: 13 residues. V lost 2 bases and J lost 0, with 5 bases in between. Germline-derived CDR1 and CDR2 are SGHNT and YYREEE (reference sequence). The complete variable domain, with remaining parts taken from reference TRBV5-4 and TRBJ2-5, reads ETGVTQSPTHLIKTRGQQVTLRCSSQSGHNTVSWYQQALGQGPQFIFQYYREEENGRGNFPPRFSGLQFPNYSSELNVNALELDDSALYLCASSFDHQETQYFGPGTRLLVL.

The rearrangement links TRBV5-4 to TRBJ2-2; 11 bases line up with TRBD2. The ends lost 3 bases at V and 5 bases at J; junction bases unmatched: 12. The CDR3 is 18 residues long. CDR1 is SGHNT, CDR2 YYREEE, per germline (reference sequence). This chain's CDR3 is CASSSRTSGLPGTGELFF. In nucleotides, the CDR3 is TGTGCCAGCAGCTCGAGGACTAGCGGGTTACCGGGGACCGGGGAGCTGTTTTTT.

CDR3 nucleotides: TGTGCCAGCAGCTCAATCGGACAGGGAAGTAACACTGAAGCTTTCTTT. Translated: CASSSIGQGSNTEAFF. The V and J genes are TRBV7-9 and TRBJ1-1, with 8 bases that match TRBD1. The trim removed 4 bases at V and 2 bases at J, leaving 9 bases unmatched. This CDR3 is 16 amino acids long. CDR1 is SEHNR and CDR2 is FQNEAQ in the germline V gene (reference sequence).

The V call is TRBV30, the J call TRBJ1-1, with D maybe TRBD1 (5 bases). V was shortened by 2 bases and J by 10 bases, with 8 bases between the two germline ends. CDR3 length: 10 amino acids. Germline V gene lookup returns CDR1 GTSNPN and CDR2 SVGIG (reference sequence). The CDR3 DNA reads as TGTGCCTGGAGTCGGGACCTAGCTTTCTTT. It specifies CAWSRDLAFF.

The V and J genes are TRBV7-2 and TRBJ1-5; 7 bases match TRBD1. Germline CDR1 and CDR2: SGHTA and FQGNSA. V shed 6 bases and J 5 bases; nucleotides not matched to a gene: 7. The CDR3 has 14 residues. The CDR3 sequence is CASSGTAWDQPQHF. In nucleotides, the CDR3 is TGTGCCAGCAGTGGGACAGCGTGGGATCAGCCCCAGCATTTT.

CDR3 bases: TGCGCCAGCAGCGGAACGCCCGAGGTGTACAATGAGCAGTTCTTC. Its translation: CASSGTPEVYNEQFF. V usage is TRBV5-1 and J usage is TRBJ2-1, with D hard to call. Germline assignment: CDR1 SGHRS and CDR2 YFSETQ. Trimming removed 4 bases at V and 4 bases at J, with 15 bases between. The CDR3 runs to 15 residues.

CDR3 sequence reads: CASSYRGGINTGELFF. In nucleotides, the CDR3 is TGTGCCAGCAGTTATCGGGGGGGAATAAACACCGGGGAGCTGTTTTTT. This chain links TRBV7-9 with TRBJ2-2, with 8 bases matching TRBD2. Germline loops: CDR1 SEHNR, CDR2 FQNEAQ (reference sequence). This CDR3 region has 16 residues. After removal of 6 bases from V and 2 bases from J, the junction contained 8 bases not matched to a gene.

The chain links TRBV11-2 to TRBJ1-3; no reliable D call. The germline gives CDR1 SGHAT, CDR2 FQNNGV. CDR3 length: 13 amino acids. The V gene lost 1 base and the J gene lost 4 bases, with 5 bases spanning the gap. CDR3 bases: TGTGCCAGCAGCTTAGTCCCCGGAAACACCATATATTTT. This translates into CASSLVPGNTIYF.

The chain employs TRBV7-9 and TRBJ2-7; 10 bases line up with TRBD2. CDR1 SEHNR and CDR2 FQNEAQ come from the germline V gene (reference sequence). The ends lost 5 bases at V and 1 base at J; junction bases unmatched: 5. This CDR3 comprises 15 residues. Here the CDR3 reads CASSQGAGGSYEQYF. DNA for the CDR3: TGTGCCAGCAGCCAAGGAGCGGGGGGGTCCTACGAGCAGTACTTC.

On this clone: This CDR3 fails to terminate in the conserved phenylalanine or tryptophan, so it likely reflects a read error. V is TRBV7-9 and J is TRBJ1-2; 7 positions agree with TRBD1. There are 13 residues in the CDR3. Per the germline V gene, CDR1 is SEHNR and CDR2 is FQNEAQ (reference sequence). The trim removed 5 bases at V and 3 bases at J, leaving 3 bases unmatched. This chain's CDR3 is CASSNRGDYGYTL. CDR3 bases: TGTGCCAGCAGCAACAGGGGTGACTATGGCTACACCCTC.

This clone occurred once. The rearrangement joins TRBV7-2 to TRBJ2-7, with 7 bases identical to TRBD1. The CDR3 runs to 16 residues. Per germline, CDR1 SGHTA and CDR2 FQGNSA. After removal of 3 bases from V and 0 bases from J, the junction contained 8 bases not matched to a gene. Written as DNA, the CDR3 is TGTGCCAGCAGCTTTCCCCGGGACAGACTCTCCTACGAGCAGTACTTC. Protein product: CASSFPRDRLSYEQYF.

The chain combines TRBV19 with TRBJ2-1, with a possible D match to TRBD1 (5 bases). The ends were cut back, 6 bases at V and 15 bases at J, with 18 bases in the middle. CDR1 and CDR2 (germline): LNHDA, SQIVND (reference sequence). This CDR3 is built from 12 residues. The DNA of the CDR3 is TGTGCCAGTAGCTATATACAGGAACGGCTGTTCTTC. It specifies CASSYIQERLFF.

J is TRBJ1-4 and V is TRBV25-1, with D possibly TRBD1 on 5 matching bases. Trimming shortened V by 3 bases and J by 0 bases, and 11 bases separated the two germline ends. The CDR3 has 16 amino acids. Germline-derived CDR1 and CDR2 are MGHDK and SYGVNS. CDR3 loop: CASSEARGTTNEKLFF. The CDR3 DNA reads TGTGCCAGCAGTGAGGCAAGGGGAACAACTAATGAAAAACTGTTTTTT.

CDR3 nucleotides: TGTGCCAGCACCCAGCTGACAGGGGGTGACACTGAAGCTTTCTTT. As protein: CASTQLTGGDTEAFF. The chain combines TRBV6-5 with TRBJ1-1, with 9 bases aligning to TRBD1. The CDR3 length is 15 residues. Germline V gives CDR1 MNHEY, CDR2 SVGAGI. The V segment lost 7 bases and the J segment 3 bases; nucleotides outside the gene matches: 9.

CDR3 protein: CASVAGTGYTGELFF. The CDR3, as DNA: TGCGCCTCAGTAGCGGGGACAGGCTACACCGGGGAGCTGTTTTTT. This chain uses TRBV5-1 with TRBJ2-2; D is possibly TRBD1 or TRBD2 (8 bases each). V lost 10 bases and J lost 3, with 19 bases in between. CDR3 length equals 15 residues. CDR1 and CDR2 from the germline V gene are SGHRS and YFSETQ.

V is TRBV27 and J is TRBJ1-2; a possible D gene is TRBD1 (5 bases). The germline V and J ends were trimmed by 4 bases and 4 bases, with 13 bases remaining between them. The length of the CDR3 is 14 residues. Germline CDR1 MNHEY, CDR2 SMNVEV (reference sequence). The CDR3 nucleotides read TGTGCCAGCAGTTATCGATCGGGGGTCTATGGCTACACCTTC. Encoded protein: CASSYRSGVYGYTF.

The rearrangement uses TRBV27 and TRBJ2-2; D gene uncertain. Trimming shortened V by 6 bases and J by 5 bases, and 16 bases separated the two germline ends. The CDR3 totals 15 residues. Germline V gene data show CDR1 as MNHEY and CDR2 as SMNVEV (reference sequence). The DNA for the CDR3 is TGTGCCAGCAGCCGAGAAGACTCCTCAACCGGGGAGCTGTTTTTT. Translation: CASSREDSSTGELFF.

The V gene is TRBV3-1 (or the pseudogene TRBV3-2), the J gene TRBJ2-5; D remains ambiguous. Trimming pared 4 bases from V and 2 bases from J, leaving 17 bases between. The CDR3 length is 16 residues. Germline V lookup: CDR1 LGHDT, CDR2 YNNKEL (reference sequence). DNA for the CDR3: TGTGCCAGCAGCCCAAACCTAGGACGCTCGCAAGAGACCCAGTACTTC. This codes for CASSPNLGRSQETQYF.

The chain couples TRBV5-1 to TRBJ1-2; 9 bases fit TRBD1. Germline CDR1 reads SGHRS; CDR2 reads YFSETQ. The trim removed 4 bases at V and 0 bases at J, leaving 13 bases unmatched. The CDR3 is 18 residues long. The CDR3 loop reads CASSPLRDRENANYGYTF. CDR3 coding DNA: TGCGCCAGCAGCCCACTAAGGGACAGGGAAAATGCTAACTATGGCTACACCTTC.

This chain links TRBV11-2 with TRBJ1-1; weak D call: TRBD1 (5 bases). The V gene lost 5 bases and the J gene lost 3 bases, with 10 bases spanning the gap. In germline, CDR1 is SGHAT, CDR2 FQNNGV. The CDR3 loop spans 13 amino acids. The CDR3 DNA reads as TGTGCCAGCAGCCTAAAGACAGACACTGAAGCTTTCTTT. It specifies CASSLKTDTEAFF.

The chain recombines TRBV24-1 with TRBJ2-7, with D possibly being TRBD1 (6 bases). V lost 3 bases and J lost 2, with 16 bases in between. The CDR3 is 16 residues long. Germline V gives CDR1 KGHDR, CDR2 SFDVKD. The CDR3 coding sequence is TGTGCCACCAGTGATGCAGGGGCTGGGGCGACCTACGAGCAGTACTTC. Amino acids: CATSDAGAGATYEQYF.

The CDR3 coding sequence is TGTGCCAGCAGCGCCCAGGGGGCGTACTACGAGCAGTACTTC. It translates to CASSAQGAYYEQYF. The chain has TRBV2 and TRBJ2-7; TRBD1 agrees at 8 bases. Germline V gene data show CDR1 as SNHLY and CDR2 as FYNNEI. Germline trimming cut 6 bases from V and 3 bases from J; bases unmatched to any gene: 7. The CDR3 extends over 14 amino acids.

This CDR3 reads CASSFSKLDTQYF. In nucleotides, the CDR3 is TGTGCCAGCAGCTTCTCTAAATTGGATACGCAGTATTTT. The V call is TRBV6-5, the J call TRBJ2-3; no definite D call. CDR1 is MNHEY, CDR2 SVGAGI, per germline. This CDR3 has 13 residues. V lost 6 bases and J 6 bases, leaving 13 bases between the germline ends.

The chain recombines TRBV5-1 with TRBJ2-2, with D possibly called TRBD1 or TRBD2 (5 bases each). Germline values: CDR1 SGHRS, CDR2 YFSETQ. CDR3 size: 16 residues. Trimming cost V 0 bases and J 2 bases, with 11 bases left between them. For the CDR3, the DNA is TGCGCCAGCAGCTTGGAACGGGGACCAAACACCGGGGAGCTGTTTTTT. This encodes CASSLERGPNTGELFF. The full variable domain, in which reference TRBV5-1 and TRBJ2-2 provide the parts outside the CDR3, is KAGVTQTPRYLIKTRGQQVTLSCSPISGHRSVSWYQQTPGQGLQFLFEYFSETQRNKGNFPGRFSGRQFSNSRSEMNVSTLELGDSALYLCASSLERGPNTGELFFGEGSRLTVL.